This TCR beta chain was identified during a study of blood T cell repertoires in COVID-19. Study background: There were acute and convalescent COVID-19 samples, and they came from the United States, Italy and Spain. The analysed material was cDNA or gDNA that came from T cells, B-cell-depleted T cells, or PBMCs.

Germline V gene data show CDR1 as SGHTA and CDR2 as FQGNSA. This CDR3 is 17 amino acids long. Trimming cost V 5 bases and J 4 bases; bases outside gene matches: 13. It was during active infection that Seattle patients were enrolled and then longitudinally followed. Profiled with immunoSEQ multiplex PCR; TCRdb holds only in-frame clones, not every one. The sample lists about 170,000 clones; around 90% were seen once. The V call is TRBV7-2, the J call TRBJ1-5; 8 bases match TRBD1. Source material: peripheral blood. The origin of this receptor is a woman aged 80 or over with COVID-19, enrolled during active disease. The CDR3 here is CASSLRTGFSGNQPQHF. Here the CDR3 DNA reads TGTGCCAGCAGCCTCCGGACAGGGTTCTCGGGGAATCAGCCCCAGCATTTT.